Listed below are T cell receptor beta chains from one sample, sequenced in a study of blood T cell repertoires in COVID-19. Sequenced by immunoSEQ multiplex PCR; TCRdb stores in-frame clones only, minus some. The sample yields 490,000 or so clones, 88% seen once. The sample taken for sequencing was PBMCs or T cells enriched from blood (not recorded which). The receptor set was obtained from a woman in her fifties or sixties who had recovered from COVID-19. CDR3s include the opening cysteine and the closing phenylalanine or tryptophan. D genes are given only for firm matches. Clone size appears in some rows only: once, few, many, or a class for an expanded clone.

v_call	j_call	clone_size	d_call	cdr3_nt	cdr3_aa
TRBV6-5	TRBJ1-4	few	NA	TGTGCCAGCAAGGGACTCCTTAATGAAAAACTGTTTTTT	CASKGLLNEKLFF
TRBV9	TRBJ2-3	NA	NA	TGTGCCAGCAGCGTAAGCGGTCTTGGAGATACGCAGTATTTT	CASSVSGLGDTQYF
TRBV9	TRBJ2-7	few	TRBD2	TGTGCCAGCAGCGTAGGACTAGCGATCGACGAGCAGTACTTC	CASSVGLAIDEQYF
TRBV18	TRBJ1-2	NA	TRBD1	TGTGCCAGCTCCCGGACAGGGAACTATGGCTACACCTTC	CASSRTGNYGYTF
TRBV7-2	TRBJ2-5	NA	NA	TGTGCCAGCTCCCGGGCGGGAGAGACCCAGTACTTC	CASSRAGETQYF
TRBV18	TRBJ1-2	NA	NA	TGTGCCAGCTCACCTAACAGTAAAATCTATGGCTACACCTTC	CASSPNSKIYGYTF
TRBV4-2	TRBJ1-1	NA	NA	TGTGCCAGCAGCCAAGAATGGCGGGGGAAGAACACTGAAGCTTTCTTT	CASSQEWRGKNTEAFF
TRBV11-2	TRBJ2-1	NA	NA	TGTGCCAGCAGCTCCAGCGGGAATGAGCAGTTCTTC	CASSSSGNEQFF
TRBV2	TRBJ1-5	NA	TRBD1	TGTGCCAGCAGGAGGACAGGGGATCAGCCCCAGCATTTT	CASRRTGDQPQHF
TRBV10-2	TRBJ1-2	NA	NA	TGCGCCAGCAGTGAAACCGGGGATGGCTACACCTTC	CASSETGDGYTF
TRBV25-1	TRBJ2-3	NA	NA	TGTGCCAGCAGTGAATACGGTCAGGGGCCCACAGATACGCAGTATTTT	CASSEYGQGPTDTQYF
TRBV13	TRBJ2-7	NA	TRBD1	TGTGCCAGCCGTGATAGACAGGGCGCGTACGAGCAGTACTTC	CASRDRQGAYEQYF
TRBV6-5	TRBJ1-2	NA	TRBD1	TGTGCCAGCAGTCGGACAGGGGAGCGTGGCTACACCTTC	CASSRTGERGYTF
TRBV5-4	TRBJ2-1	NA	TRBD2	TGTGCCAGCAGCTTGGAACTAGCGGCACACAATGAGCAGTTCTTC	CASSLELAAHNEQFF
TRBV5-1	TRBJ1-1	NA	TRBD1	TGCGCCAGCAGCCTTACAGGGGCGATGAACACTGAAGCTTTCTTT	CASSLTGAMNTEAFF
TRBV21-1	TRBJ1-4	NA	NA	TGTGCCAGCAGCAAGCCAGGGCCGAGACGAGGGAAGGGAGGGGGATCTAATGAAAAACTGTTTTTT	CASSKPGPRRGKGGGSNEKLFF
TRBV28	TRBJ2-2	NA	TRBD1	TGTGCCAGCAGTTTCTCGTGGCAGGGGGCAACCGGGGAGCTGTTTTTT	CASSFSWQGATGELFF
TRBV4-1	TRBJ2-5	NA	TRBD1	TGCGCCAGCAGCCTTAGGGACAGAGAGACCCAGTACTTC	CASSLRDRETQYF
TRBV2	TRBJ2-6	NA	NA	TGTGCCAGGGGCCTCCTTTACTCTGGGGCCAACGTCCTGACTTTC	CARGLLYSGANVLTF
TRBV2	TRBJ1-2	NA	NA	TGTGCCAGCAGGGCAGGGAACTATGGCTACACCTTC	CASRAGNYGYTF
TRBV5-4	TRBJ1-1	NA	TRBD1	TGTGCCAGCAGCCCTAAGGACAGGGTGGCGCTTTGGGCCATGAACACTGAAGCTTTCTTT	CASSPKDRVALWAMNTEAFF
TRBV3-1/TRBV3-2	TRBJ1-3	NA	NA	TGTGCCAGCAGCCTCCCCCAGTCAAGCTCTGGAAACACCATATATTTT	CASSLPQSSSGNTIYF
TRBV24-1	TRBJ1-2	NA	TRBD1	TGTGCCACCAGTGACCCGACAGGGCCCTATGGCTACACCTTC	CATSDPTGPYGYTF
TRBV5-4	TRBJ2-7	NA	TRBD1	TGTGCCAGCAGCACCCAGGGGGCGAAGTACTTC	CASSTQGAKYF